The present T cell receptor beta chain was sequenced within a study of STAT5B mutations in CD4+ large granular lymphocyte leukemia. Study at large: The CDR3 'QG' motif was associated with a particular HLA allele among healthy donors. Findings and limits, study-wide: Patient CD4-sorted repertoires looked more clonal than healthy CD4+ repertoires, even without putative leukemic clones.

Turning to this clone: Its specificity is unknown.

There are 13 residues in the CDR3. Germline V lookup: CDR1 MNHNS, CDR2 SASEGT. The V gene lost 6 bases and the J gene lost 5 bases, with 13 bases spanning the gap. Controls came from buffy coats of healthy blood donors. Clones were read by immunoSEQ multiplex PCR, and TCRdb kept only the in-frame ones, dropping some. The sample lists approximately 52,000 clones; 60% to 75% were seen once. Sequenced input: CD4+ T cells from blood buffy coats. The clonotype was recovered from a human donor in good health. J is TRBJ1-2 and V is TRBV6-1, with D perhaps TRBD1 (6 bases). This CDR3 reads CASRDSASYGYTF. DNA for the CDR3: TGTGCCAGCAGGGACAGCGCTTCGTATGGCTACACCTTC.